This is a list of T cell receptor beta chains from one sample in a study of blood T cell repertoires in COVID-19. Measured with immunoSEQ multiplex PCR; TCRdb has only the in-frame clones, and not every one. The repertoire holds more than 85,000 clones, with around 89% as singletons. The source material was peripheral blood. All receptors derive from a human donor in a cohort sampled during active COVID-19. Each CDR3 is given with its conserved first and last residue. D genes are given only for firm matches. Where a row states a size, it is once, few, many or the class of an expanded clone; other rows omit it.

TRBV7-3	TRBJ2-2	TRBD2	once	TGTGCCAGCAGCTTAATGTACCGGACTAGCGGGAGGACCCGCCTGGACACCGGGGAGCTGTTTTTT	CASSLMYRTSGRTRLDTGELFF
TRBV6-2/TRBV6-3	TRBJ2-7	TRBD2	few	TGTGCCAGCAGTTACTCGATGTCTGGGCTAGCGGGGAGCTCCTACGAGCAGTACTTC	CASSYSMSGLAGSSYEQYF
TRBV9	TRBJ2-5	NA	NA	TGTGCCAGCAGCGTATCGGGGCAAGAGACCCAGTACTTC	CASSVSGQETQYF
TRBV5-4	TRBJ1-6	NA	NA	TGTGCCAGCAGCAACCCGGGAGGGTTACCCCTCCACTTT	CASSNPGGLPLHF
TRBV5-8	TRBJ1-5	NA	NA	TGTGCCAGCAGCTTGGTCCTCGGGGTCCGACAGCCCCAGCATTTT	CASSLVLGVRQPQHF
TRBV4-1	TRBJ1-3	NA	NA	TGCGCCAGCAGCCAAGCCTCCCTTGGAAACACCATATATTTT	CASSQASLGNTIYF
TRBV18	TRBJ2-2	TRBD2	many	TGTGCCAGCTCACCAGGCCCGGGACTAGCAACCGGGGAGCTGTTTTTT	CASSPGPGLATGELFF
TRBV7-2	TRBJ2-5	NA	NA	TGTGCCAGCAGCTTACGACGGGCGGGGGCGAAGGGGAAGACCCAGTACTTC	CASSLRRAGAKGKTQYF
TRBV5-1	TRBJ1-5	TRBD1	few	TGCGCCAGCGGTACAGGGGGCATTCAGCCCCAGCATTTT	CASGTGGIQPQHF
TRBV25-1	TRBJ1-5	TRBD1	NA	TGTGCCAGCAGTGCCGGGACAGGGATTAGCAATCAGCCCCAGCATTTT	CASSAGTGISNQPQHF
TRBV4-3	TRBJ2-1	TRBD2	NA	TGCGCCAGCAGCCAAGATCCAAACGCGGGAGCTAATTACAATGAGCAGTTCTTC	CASSQDPNAGANYNEQFF
TRBV6-5	TRBJ1-5	NA	NA	TGTGCCAGCAGGCCGGTCAATCAGCCCCAGCATTTT	CASRPVNQPQHF
TRBV9	TRBJ2-2	TRBD2	NA	TGTGCCAGCAGCGTAAGCGGGAGGGCCGAGGCCGGGGAGCTGTTTTTT	CASSVSGRAEAGELFF
TRBV12-3/TRBV12-4	TRBJ1-4	TRBD1	NA	TGTGCCAGCAGTTCCCGGACAGGGGAAAAACTGTTTTTT	CASSSRTGEKLFF
TRBV14	TRBJ2-7	TRBD2	NA	TGTGCCAGCAGCCAATACGTTGAGCGGGGGGAGCAGTACTTC	CASSQYVERGEQYF
TRBV28	TRBJ1-2	NA	NA	TGTGCCAGCAGTGGACAGCATGGGGGCTACACCTTC	CASSGQHGGYTF
TRBV10-3	TRBJ1-2	TRBD1	NA	TGTGCCATCAGCTCTTCAGGGGGCGAGAGAGGTGGCTACACCTTC	CAISSSGGERGGYTF
TRBV7-2	TRBJ2-7	NA	NA	TGTGCCAGCAGCTTAGGGGCAGGGCAATCCTACGAGCAGTACTTC	CASSLGAGQSYEQYF